The T cell receptor (beta chain) described here comes from a study of cytomegalovirus exposure and HLA in healthy donors. General observations from the study: Reportedly, diagnosis of cytomegalovirus status by the classifier showed high specificity and sensitivity. In the 120 or so validation repertoires, approximately 94% of cluster scores exceeded 0, per a later analysis. Over 150 TCR beta chains were listed as cytomegalovirus-associated.

Data came from immunoSEQ multiplex PCR; TCRdb stores just in-frame clones and leaves some out. The sample lists some 69,000 clones; 85% to 95% were seen once. CDR1 is MDHEN and CDR2 is SYDVKM in the germline V gene. The CDR3 is made up of 18 amino acids. With 6 bases removed from V and 3 bases from J, the gap between germline ends came to 26 bases. Remarks on this clone: Its antigen is not known.

The material sequenced was PBMCs. J is TRBJ1-2 and V is TRBV28, with a weak D call TRBD1 (6 bases). This receptor was obtained from a man aged 18 to 30 in good health and CMV-seropositive. The CDR3 loop is CASRPNALNAGADYGYTF. CDR3 DNA sequence: TGTGCCAGCAGGCCAAACGCCCTAAACGCGGGGGCAGACTATGGCTACACCTTC.